The rows below give T cell receptor beta chains drawn from one sample of a study of cytomegalovirus exposure and HLA in healthy donors. The data were produced by immunoSEQ multiplex PCR, yet TCRdb's version contains in-frame clones alone and is incomplete. The sample records about 160,000 clones, less than 80% being singletons. Sequencing input: PBMCs. All receptors come from a man aged 35 to 55 in good health and CMV-seronegative. Each CDR3 is given with its conserved first and last residue. A D gene is named only where the DNA matches it firmly. Size is stated for part of the rows, as once, few or many counts, or as a class when the clone is expanded.

clone size	V gene	D gene	CDR3 length	J gene	CDR3 DNA	CDR3 protein
.	TRBV6-1	.	16	TRBJ2-7	TGTGCCAGCAGTGGGGGGGAAGCTAGCGTAACCTACGAGCAGTACTTC	CASSGGEASVTYEQYF
.	TRBV7-9	TRBD2	15	TRBJ2-1	TGTGCCAGCAGCGAAGCCGCGGGAGCCATCTATGAGCAGTTCTTC	CASSEAAGAIYEQFF
.	TRBV5-4	TRBD1	16	TRBJ2-5	TGTGCCAGCAGCCCGCTGGGACAGGAGAAACAAGAGACCCAGTACTTC	CASSPLGQEKQETQYF
.	TRBV7-9	.	19	TRBJ2-2	TGTGCCAGCAGCTTAATAATAGCGGCCCCACTACGGGGCACCGGGGAGCTGTTTTTT	CASSLIIAAPLRGTGELFF
.	TRBV7-9	TRBD1	16	TRBJ2-7	TGTTCCAGCAGCTACAACAGGGGCCCATACTCCTACGAGCAGTACTTC	CSSSYNRGPYSYEQYF
few	TRBV19	.	14	TRBJ2-1	TGTGCCAGTACACGGGAGTGGTCCTACAATGAGCAGTTCTTC	CASTREWSYNEQFF
.	TRBV7-2	TRBD2	16	TRBJ2-7	TGTGCCAGCAGCTTAGATCAGACTAGCGGAACCTACGAGCAGTACTTC	CASSLDQTSGTYEQYF
.	TRBV30	.	14	TRBJ2-1	TGTGCCTGGAATTCGGTGGGAGGTAACAATGAGCAGTTCTTC	CAWNSVGGNNEQFF
few	TRBV11-2	.	13	TRBJ2-7	TGTGCCAGCAGCTCTGGGACAACGGGGGAGCAGTACTTC	CASSSGTTGEQYF
.	TRBV7-9	.	14	TRBJ1-4	TGTGCCAGCAGCTGGATAGCAAACAATGAAAAACTGTTTTTT	CASSWIANNEKLFF
.	TRBV7-9	TRBD2	16	TRBJ2-7	TGTGCCAGCAGCTCGGTACTAGGACTAGGTCTCTACGAGCAGTACTTC	CASSSVLGLGLYEQYF
.	TRBV28	TRBD2	14	TRBJ2-3	TGTGGCACCGGGGCGGGAGGCCCCTTTGATACGCAGTATTTT	CGTGAGGPFDTQYF
.	TRBV13	TRBD2	17	TRBJ2-1	TGTGCCAGCAGCTCACTAGCGGGCACCAACCCCTACAATGAGCAGTTCTTC	CASSSLAGTNPYNEQFF
.	TRBV11-3	.	13	TRBJ1-3	TGTGCCAGCAGCACAGGGACGGGAAACACCATATATTTT	CASSTGTGNTIYF
once	TRBV7-2	TRBD2	15	TRBJ2-2	TGTGCCAGCAGCATACGTAGCGGGAGGGGGGGGGAGCTGTTTTTT	CASSIRSGRGGELFF
.	TRBV28	TRBD2	16	TRBJ2-3	TGTGCCAGCAGTTTGGTACTAGCGGGGGGGACAGATACGCAGTATTTT	CASSLVLAGGTDTQYF
once	TRBV27	.	16	TRBJ2-5	TGTGCCAGCAGTTTAGGTGGGGGGGGCCTGGGGGAGACCCAGTACTTC	CASSLGGGGLGETQYF
.	TRBV27	.	13	TRBJ2-3	TGTGCCAGCAGTTTATCCCAAACAGATACGCAGTATTTT	CASSLSQTDTQYF
.	TRBV28	TRBD2	15	TRBJ2-7	TGTGCCAGCACGCACCCTCGGGGGGGTATCTACGAGCAGTACTTC	CASTHPRGGIYEQYF
many	TRBV13	.	11	TRBJ2-7	TGTGCCAGCTCAGGCTCCTACGAGCAGTACTTC	CASSGSYEQYF
.	TRBV6-5	.	14	TRBJ2-7	TGTGCCAGCAGCCCCTTCACCAGGGTCCACGAGCAGTACTTC	CASSPFTRVHEQYF
.	TRBV15	.	15	TRBJ2-7	TGTGCCACCAGCGTAGAAACCGGGACTCCTTTTCGGCAGTACTTC	CATSVETGTPFRQYF
.	TRBV5-1	TRBD2	16	TRBJ2-5	TGCGCCAGCAGCTTCTCACGAGCGGGAGGGCAAGAGACCCAGTACTTC	CASSFSRAGGQETQYF
.	TRBV29-1	.	13	TRBJ2-1	TGCAGCGTTGAAGATCTATGGCCCGGGGAGCAGTTCTTC	CSVEDLWPGEQFF
once	TRBV11-2	TRBD2	12	TRBJ2-1	TGTGCCAGCAGCCCCATAGCGGGGCCGCAGTTCTTC	CASSPIAGPQFF
.	TRBV28	.	12	TRBJ2-7	TGTGCCAGCAGTTTATGGGACAGCTTTAAGTACTTC	CASSLWDSFKYF
.	TRBV7-9	.	17	TRBJ2-3	TGTGCCAGCAGCCCATCCTGGGGGCGGGAGATGTCCGATACGCAGTATTTT	CASSPSWGREMSDTQYF
.	TRBV10-3	.	14	TRBJ2-7	TGTGCCACCTCGGGGTCGGATTCTGGCTACGAGCAGTACTTC	CATSGSDSGYEQYF
.	TRBV6-5	.	13	TRBJ2-2	TGTGCCAGCAGTAATCAAGGGAGGGGGGAGCTGTTTTTT	CASSNQGRGELFF
few	TRBV5-1	TRBD1	18	TRBJ2-2	TGCGCCAGCAGCCGGGACGGACAGGTTGAGGTTGTTACCGGGGAGCTGTTTTTT	CASSRDGQVEVVTGELFF
.	TRBV19	.	14	TRBJ2-5	TGTGCCAGTAGTATCCGATCAGGCCAAGAGACCCAGTACTTC	CASSIRSGQETQYF
.	TRBV5-1	TRBD2	18	TRBJ2-7	TGCGCCAGCAGCTATGGTTTAGGAGGCGGGAGTTTCTCCTACGAGCAGTACTTC	CASSYGLGGGSFSYEQYF
.	TRBV19	.	15	TRBJ2-7	TGTGCCAGTAGTATAGGTTTGGGCCAGGTCTACGAGCAGTACTTC	CASSIGLGQVYEQYF
.	TRBV11-2	TRBD2	17	TRBJ2-3	TGTGCCAGCAGCCCGCGGACTAGCGGGAGGGTCGCAGATACGCAGTATTTT	CASSPRTSGRVADTQYF
.	TRBV10-3	.	13	TRBJ2-7	TGTGCCATCTCCGGTACTTCAAATTACGAGCAGTACTTC	CAISGTSNYEQYF
few	TRBV14	TRBD2	15	TRBJ2-5	TGTGCCAGCAGCCGACTAGCGGGGCCTCAAGAGACCCAGTACTTC	CASSRLAGPQETQYF
.	TRBV7-8	.	16	TRBJ2-2	TGTGCCAGCAGCTTAGCGCGGATTCGAGGCACCGGGGAGCTGTTTTTT	CASSLARIRGTGELFF
.	TRBV5-5	TRBD1	18	TRBJ1-1	TGTGCCAGCAGCTTGAAATTTCGGGACAGGGTAGTGAGGACTGAAGCTTTCTTT	CASSLKFRDRVVRTEAFF
.	TRBV9	TRBD1	13	TRBJ1-2	TGTGCCAGCGGAGACAGGGCTTATTATGGCTACACCTTC	CASGDRAYYGYTF
.	TRBV6-5	.	14	TRBJ2-7	TGTGCCAGCAGTCCCCTGGACAGAAGCCCCGAGCAGTACTTC	CASSPLDRSPEQYF
.	TRBV6-6	TRBD1	14	TRBJ2-5	TGTGCCAGCAGGGACAGGGGGTATCAAGAGACCCAGTACTTC	CASRDRGYQETQYF
once	TRBV4-3	TRBD2	16	TRBJ2-1	TGCGCCAGCAGCCAAGGATTAACTAGCGGTGACAATGAGCAGTTCTTC	CASSQGLTSGDNEQFF
.	TRBV5-5	TRBD2	16	TRBJ2-1	TGTGCCAGCAGCATGGGACAGCCGGGACTAGCGGGAGGGCCGGTCTTC	CASSMGQPGLAGGPVF
few	TRBV5-6	.	14	TRBJ2-7	TGTGCCAGCAGCTTGGAACAGGGAAGCTACGAGCAGTACTTC	CASSLEQGSYEQYF
.	TRBV27	TRBD2	15	TRBJ2-3	TGTGCCAGTGGGACTAGCGGAGGTCGAGCAGATACGCAGTATTTT	CASGTSGGRADTQYF
few	TRBV5-8	TRBD2	17	TRBJ2-4	TGTGCCAGCAGCTTGGCCGGACTAGCGACAGCCAAAAACATTCAGTACTTC	CASSLAGLATAKNIQYF
.	TRBV5-1	TRBD2	13	TRBJ2-1	TGCGCCAGCAGGACTAGCCATCGGAATGAGCAGTTCTTC	CASRTSHRNEQFF
once	TRBV28	.	14	TRBJ2-5	TGTGCCAGCAGTTTAGGAGGCAGCCAAGAGACCCAGTACTTC	CASSLGGSQETQYF